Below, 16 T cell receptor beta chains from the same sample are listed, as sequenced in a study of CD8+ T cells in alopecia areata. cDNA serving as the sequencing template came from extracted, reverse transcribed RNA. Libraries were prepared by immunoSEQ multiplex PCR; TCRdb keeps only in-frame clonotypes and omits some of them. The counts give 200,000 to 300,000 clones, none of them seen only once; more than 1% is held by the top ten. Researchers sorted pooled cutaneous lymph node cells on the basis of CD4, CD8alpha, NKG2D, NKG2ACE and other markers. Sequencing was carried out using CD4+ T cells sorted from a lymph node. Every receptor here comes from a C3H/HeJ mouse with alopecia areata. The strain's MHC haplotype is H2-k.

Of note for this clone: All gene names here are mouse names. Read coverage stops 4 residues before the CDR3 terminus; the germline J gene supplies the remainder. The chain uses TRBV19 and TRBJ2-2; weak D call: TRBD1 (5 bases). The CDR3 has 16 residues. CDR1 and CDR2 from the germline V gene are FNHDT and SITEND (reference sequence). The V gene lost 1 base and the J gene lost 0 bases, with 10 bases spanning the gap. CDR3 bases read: TGTGCCAGCAGTATATCCGGACATTCAAACACCGGG. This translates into CASSISGHSNTG. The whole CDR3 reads CASSISGHSNTGQLYF.

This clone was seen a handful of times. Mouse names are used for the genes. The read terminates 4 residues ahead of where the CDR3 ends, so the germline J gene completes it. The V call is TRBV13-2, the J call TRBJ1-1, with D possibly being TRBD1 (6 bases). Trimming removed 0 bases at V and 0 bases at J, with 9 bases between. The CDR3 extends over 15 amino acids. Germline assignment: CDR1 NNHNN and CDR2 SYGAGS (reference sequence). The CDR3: CASGDVRTANTEVFF. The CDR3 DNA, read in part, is TGTGCCAGCGGTGATGTGAGGACAGCAAACACA.

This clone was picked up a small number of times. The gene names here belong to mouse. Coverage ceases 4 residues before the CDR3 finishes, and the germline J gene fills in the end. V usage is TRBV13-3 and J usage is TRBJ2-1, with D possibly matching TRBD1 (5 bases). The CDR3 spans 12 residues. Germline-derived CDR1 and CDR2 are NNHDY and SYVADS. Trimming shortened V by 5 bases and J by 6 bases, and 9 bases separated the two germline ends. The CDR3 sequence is CASRNQGAEQFF. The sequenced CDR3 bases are TGTGCCAGCAGAAACCAGGGTGCT.

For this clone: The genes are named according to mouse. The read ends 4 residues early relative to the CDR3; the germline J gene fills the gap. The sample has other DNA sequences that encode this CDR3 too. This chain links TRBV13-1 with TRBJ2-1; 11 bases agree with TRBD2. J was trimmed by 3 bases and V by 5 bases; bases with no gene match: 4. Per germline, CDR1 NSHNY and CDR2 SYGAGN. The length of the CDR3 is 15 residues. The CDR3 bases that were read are TGTGCCAGCAGCCCCGGGACTGGGGGCTATGCT. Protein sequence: CASSPGTGGYA. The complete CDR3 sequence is CASSPGTGGYAEQFF.

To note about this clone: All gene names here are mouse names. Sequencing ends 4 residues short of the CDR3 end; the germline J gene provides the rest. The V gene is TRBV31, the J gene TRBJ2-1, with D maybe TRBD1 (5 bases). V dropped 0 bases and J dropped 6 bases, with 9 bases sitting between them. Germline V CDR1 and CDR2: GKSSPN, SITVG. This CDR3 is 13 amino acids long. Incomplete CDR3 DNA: TGTGCCTGGAGTCTCCAGGGAGGTGCT. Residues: CAWSLQGGA. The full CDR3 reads CAWSLQGGAEQFF.

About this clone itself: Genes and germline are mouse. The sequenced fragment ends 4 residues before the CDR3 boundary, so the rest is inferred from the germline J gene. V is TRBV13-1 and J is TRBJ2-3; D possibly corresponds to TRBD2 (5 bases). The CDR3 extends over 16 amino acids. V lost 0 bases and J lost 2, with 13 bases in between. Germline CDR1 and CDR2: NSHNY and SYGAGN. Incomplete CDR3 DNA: TGTGCCAGCAGTGATGCCGGGTCTGGGTATGCAGAA. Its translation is CASSDAGSGYAE. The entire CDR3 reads CASSDAGSGYAETLYF.

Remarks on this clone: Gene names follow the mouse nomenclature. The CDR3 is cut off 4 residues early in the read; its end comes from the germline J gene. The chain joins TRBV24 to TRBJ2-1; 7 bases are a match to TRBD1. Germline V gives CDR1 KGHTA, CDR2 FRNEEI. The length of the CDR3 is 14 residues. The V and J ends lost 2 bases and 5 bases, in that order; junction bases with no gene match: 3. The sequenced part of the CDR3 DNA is TGTGCCAGCAGTCTGGGGACAGTGGATGCT. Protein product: CASSLGTVDA. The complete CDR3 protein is CASSLGTVDAEQFF.

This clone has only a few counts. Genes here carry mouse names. CDR3 sequence reads: CASGQGANTEVFF. CDR3 bases read: TGTGCCTCGGGACAGGGGGCAAACACA. The chain links TRBV19 to TRBJ1-1, with TRBD1 identical over 11 bases. The read stops 4 residues short of the end of the CDR3; the missing end is completed from the germline J gene. V lost 10 bases, J lost 0 bases, and 2 bases stayed unmatched. Germline V CDR1 and CDR2: FNHDT, SITEND (reference sequence). The CDR3 is 13 amino acids. Full variable domain (outside the CDR3, taken from reference TRBV19 and TRBJ1-1): GGIITQTPKFLIGQEGQKLTLKCQQNFNHDTMYWYRQDSGKGLRLIYYSITENDLQKGDLSEGYDASREKKSSFSLTVTSAQKNEMAVFLCASGQGANTEVFFGKGTRLTVV.

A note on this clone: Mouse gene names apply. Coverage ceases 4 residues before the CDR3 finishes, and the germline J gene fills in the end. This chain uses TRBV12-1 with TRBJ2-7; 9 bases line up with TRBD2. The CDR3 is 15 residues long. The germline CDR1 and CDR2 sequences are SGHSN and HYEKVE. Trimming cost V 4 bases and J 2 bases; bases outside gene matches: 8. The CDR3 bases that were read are TGTGCCAGCTCCCTCGGGCCTGGGGGGGCCTAT. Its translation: CASSLGPGGAY. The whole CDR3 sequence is CASSLGPGGAYEQYF. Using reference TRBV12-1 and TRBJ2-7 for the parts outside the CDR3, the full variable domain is DSGVVQSPRHIIKEKGGRSVLTCIPISGHSNVVWYQQTLGKELKFLIQHYEKVERDKGFLPSRFSVQQFDDYHSEMNMSALELEDSAMYFCASSLGPGGAYEQYFGPGTRLTVL.

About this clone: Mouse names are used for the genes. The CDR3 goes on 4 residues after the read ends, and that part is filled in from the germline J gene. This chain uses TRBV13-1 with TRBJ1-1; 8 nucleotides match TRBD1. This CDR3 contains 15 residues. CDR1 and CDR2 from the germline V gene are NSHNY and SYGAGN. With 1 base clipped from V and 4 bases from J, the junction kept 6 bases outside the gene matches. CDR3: CASSDSQGASTEVFF. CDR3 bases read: TGTGCCAGCAGTGATTCTCAGGGGGCAAGCACA.

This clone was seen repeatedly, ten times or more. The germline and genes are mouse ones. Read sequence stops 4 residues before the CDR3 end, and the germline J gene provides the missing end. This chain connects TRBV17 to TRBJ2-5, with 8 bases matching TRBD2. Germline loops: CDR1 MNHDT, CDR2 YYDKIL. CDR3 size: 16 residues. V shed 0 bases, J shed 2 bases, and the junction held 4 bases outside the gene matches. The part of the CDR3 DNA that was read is TGTGCTAGCAGTAGAGAACTGGGGGAGATCCAAGAC. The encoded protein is CASSRELGEIQD. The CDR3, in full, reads CASSRELGEIQDTQYF.

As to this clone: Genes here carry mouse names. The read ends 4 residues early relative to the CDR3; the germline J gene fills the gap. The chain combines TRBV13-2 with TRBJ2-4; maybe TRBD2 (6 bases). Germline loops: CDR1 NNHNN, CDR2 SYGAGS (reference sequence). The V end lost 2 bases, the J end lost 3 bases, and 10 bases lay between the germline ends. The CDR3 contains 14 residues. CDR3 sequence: CASGEHWAQNTLYF. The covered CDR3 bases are TGTGCCAGCGGTGAACACTGGGCCCAAAAC.

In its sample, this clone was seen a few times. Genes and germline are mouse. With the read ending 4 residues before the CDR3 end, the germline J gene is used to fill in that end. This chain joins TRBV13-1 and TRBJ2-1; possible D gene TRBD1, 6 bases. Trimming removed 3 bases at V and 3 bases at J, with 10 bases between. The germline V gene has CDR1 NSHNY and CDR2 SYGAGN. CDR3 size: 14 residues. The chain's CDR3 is CASSARRGYAEQFF. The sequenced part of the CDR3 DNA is TGTGCCAGCAGTGCCCGCAGGGGCTATGCT.

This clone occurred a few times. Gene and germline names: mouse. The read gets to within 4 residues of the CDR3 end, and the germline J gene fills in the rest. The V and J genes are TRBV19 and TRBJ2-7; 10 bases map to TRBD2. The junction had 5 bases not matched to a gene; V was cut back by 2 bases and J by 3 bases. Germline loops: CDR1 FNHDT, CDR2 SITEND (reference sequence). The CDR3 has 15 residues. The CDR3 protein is CASSMGGTGVYEQYF. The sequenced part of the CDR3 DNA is TGTGCCAGCAGTATGGGTGGGACTGGGGTCTAT.

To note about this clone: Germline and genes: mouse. The CDR3 region is CASSQVGLGSAEQFF. The covered CDR3 bases are TGTGCCAGCAGCCAAGTGGGACTGGGGTCGGCT. The chain carries TRBV5 and TRBJ2-1, with 10 bases lining up with TRBD2. The CDR3 goes on 4 residues after the read ends, and that part is filled in from the germline J gene. The CDR3 is 15 residues long. The germline V gene encodes CDR1 LGHNA and CDR2 YNLKQL (reference sequence).

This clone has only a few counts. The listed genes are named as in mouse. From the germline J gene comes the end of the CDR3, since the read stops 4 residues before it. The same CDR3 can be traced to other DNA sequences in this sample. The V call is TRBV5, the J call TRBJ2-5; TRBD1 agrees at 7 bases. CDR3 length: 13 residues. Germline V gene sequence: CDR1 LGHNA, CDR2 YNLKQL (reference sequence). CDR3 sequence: CASSPTGKDTQYF. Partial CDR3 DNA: TGTGCCAGCAGCCCGACAGGGAAAGAC.